This TCR beta chain was sequenced for a study of T cell responses to AZD1222 COVID-19 vaccine. Notes on this clone: Its specificity is not known.

Study observations and caveats: Nearly half of the spike-specific TCRs reportedly recognize variant regions that carry no mutations. Regions 160-218 and 743-854 held dominance among vaccine-associated CD4 TCRs, which spanned spike.

Repertoires were generated with immunoSEQ multiplex PCR, while TCRdb's copy carries only in-frame clones and drops some. The sample holds 95,000 to 150,000 clones; approximately 89% are singletons and the top ten take roughly 10%. Germline V lookup: CDR1 SGHRS, CDR2 YFSETQ. Trimming cost V 7 bases and J 1 base, with 20 bases left between them. This CDR3 is built from 16 residues. The source material was peripheral blood, sampled on day 0 of AZD1222 vaccination. J is TRBJ1-2 and V is TRBV5-1, with D tentatively TRBD1 (6 bases). This clonotype was sampled from an adult in good health. CDR3 protein: CASSLGGGRDNYGYTF. CDR3 nucleotide sequence: TGCGCCAGCTCCCTTGGCGGGGGCAGGGATAACTATGGCTACACCTTC.